This T cell receptor (beta chain) was profiled in a study of long-term antiretroviral therapy in people with HIV. Donors needed at least one pre-ART PBMC sample plus at least two post-ART samples. V shed 1 base and J shed 6 bases, with 7 bases lying between them. Germline values: CDR1 SGHAT, CDR2 FQNNGV. The CDR3 length is 12 residues. With respect to this clone: The antigen is not known.

Overall study results and limits: Control repertoires displayed wider CDR3 length ranges than the HIV repertoires. Diversity increased after ART yet remained lower than in transplant donor controls.

Runs used v3.0 of the immunoSEQ assay and were done at survey level. Measured with immunoSEQ multiplex PCR; TCRdb has only the in-frame clones, and not every one. The sample shows tens of thousands of clones, around 95% of them seen only once. The chain joins TRBV11-2 to TRBJ2-7; D tentatively fits TRBD1 or TRBD2 (5 bases each). Sequences were derived from unsorted PBMCs, sampled 5.3 years after starting antiretroviral therapy. The sequence was collected from a man aged 50-60 years with HIV. The CDR3 bases are TGTGCCAGCAGCTTAGGGGGGACCGAGCAGTACTTC. Residues: CASSLGGTEQYF.